The subject of this entry is one T cell receptor (beta chain). Its target is not known. The data were obtained in a study of T cell responses to AZD1222 COVID-19 vaccine. The data were produced by immunoSEQ multiplex PCR, yet TCRdb's version contains in-frame clones alone and is incomplete. The sample shows tens of thousands of clones, nearly 90% of them seen only once. General observations from the study: Only a handful of AZD1222 recipients were seropositive at baseline.

Material: peripheral blood, obtained on day 0 of AZD1222 vaccination. This TCR was sampled from an adult in good health.

CDR3 in DNA: TGTGCCAGCAGCTTGCTGCAGGGGGTCTATCAGCCCCAGCATTTT. Protein: CASSLLQGVYQPQHF. This chain connects TRBV5-8 to TRBJ1-5, with 7 positions matching TRBD1. CDR3 length: 15 amino acids. V trimming: 1 base; J trimming: 5 bases; junction bases outside the gene matches: 6. Germline CDR1 and CDR2: SGHTS and YDEGEE.